Shown below are 29 T cell receptor beta chains from a single sample sequenced in a study of blood T cell repertoires in COVID-19. This table comes from immunoSEQ multiplex PCR, and its TCRdb copy is limited to in-frame clones, with some not included. This table has approximately 40,000 clones, 80% to 95% appearing once. The sample comprised peripheral blood. Receptors originate from a woman of 80 years or more with acute or convalescent COVID-19.

The chain carries TRBV5-1 and TRBJ1-2; possibly TRBD1 for D (5 bases). Germline CDR1 SGHRS, CDR2 YFSETQ. This CDR3 comprises 15 residues. Trimming stripped 0 bases from V and 2 bases from J, with 11 bases between. The CDR3 spells CASSLAIRANYGYTF. The CDR3 DNA reads TGCGCCAGCAGCTTGGCCATCAGGGCCAACTATGGCTACACCTTC.

The genes are TRBV19 and TRBJ1-5; 12 bases agree with TRBD1. This CDR3 has 17 amino acids. Trimming at V came to 3 bases and at J to 6 bases, leaving 9 bases not matched to a gene. Germline V gene data show CDR1 as LNHDA and CDR2 as SQIVND (reference sequence). The CDR3 spells CASSMGFGTGGTQPQHF. CDR3 bases: TGTGCCAGTAGTATGGGGTTTGGGACAGGGGGCACTCAGCCCCAGCATTTT.

The J gene is TRBJ1-3, the V gene TRBV10-3; 8 bases fit TRBD1. The length of the CDR3 is 17 residues. Trimming cost V 6 bases and J 1 base; bases outside gene matches: 11. CDR1 is ENHRY, CDR2 SYGVKD, per germline. The CDR3 spells CAIRDREGIGSGNTIYF. CDR3 nucleotides: TGTGCCATCAGGGACAGGGAAGGCATAGGGTCTGGAAACACCATATATTTT.

The gene calls are TRBV7-3 and TRBJ2-3; 7 bases match TRBD1. This CDR3 has 14 amino acids. Looked up from germline, CDR1 is SGHTA and CDR2 is FQGTGA. V trimming: 5 bases; J trimming: 6 bases; junction bases outside the gene matches: 8. The CDR3 region has the DNA TGTGCCAGCAGCGACAGGGCGAGTTCGGATACGCAGTATTTT. Its protein is CASSDRASSDTQYF.

This sequence joins TRBV2 and TRBJ1-6, with TRBD1 matching 7 bases. From germline, CDR1 is SNHLY and CDR2 FYNNEI. After removal of 4 bases from V and 8 bases from J, the junction contained 2 bases not matched to a gene. The CDR3 is 13 amino acids. In DNA form, the CDR3 reads TGTGCCAGCAGTGGACAGGGAGATTCACCCCTCCACTTT. Residues: CASSGQGDSPLHF.

V and J are TRBV5-1 and TRBJ1-4, with 7 bases lining up with TRBD1. The V and J ends lost 2 bases and 7 bases, in that order; junction bases with no gene match: 5. Germline CDR1 and CDR2: SGHRS and YFSETQ. This CDR3 is 14 amino acids long. CDR3 loop: CASSFAGGSEKLFF. In nucleotides, the CDR3 is TGCGCCAGCAGCTTTGCAGGGGGAAGTGAAAAACTGTTTTTT.

This rearrangement joins TRBV18 to TRBJ1-2, with D unresolved. The CDR3 consists of 14 residues. Per the germline V gene, CDR1 is KGHSH and CDR2 is LQKENI. V lost 0 bases to trimming and J lost 4 bases, with 9 bases between them. This CDR3 reads CASSPPGNPYGYTF. The CDR3 DNA is TGTGCCAGCTCACCACCGGGCAACCCCTATGGCTACACCTTC.

The chain couples TRBV21-1 to TRBJ1-3; the table's D call of TRBD1 was not tested on the DNA. TRBV21-1 is deemed a pseudogene. The length of the CDR3 is 16 residues. CDR3 region: CASSKNGRVSGNTIYF. The CDR3, as DNA: TGTGCCAGCAGCAAAAACGGCAGGGTCTCTGGAAACACCATATATTTT.

This chain links TRBV5-1 with TRBJ1-1, with D perhaps matching TRBD1 (5 bases). Germline V gene sequence: CDR1 SGHRS, CDR2 YFSETQ. V shed 3 bases and J shed 1 base, with 7 bases lying between them. The CDR3 is 13 amino acids. The CDR3 is CASSSGQNTEAFF. As DNA, the CDR3 is TGCGCCAGCAGCTCCGGACAGAACACTGAAGCTTTCTTT.

This chain links TRBV30 with TRBJ2-3; a weak D match, TRBD2 (6 bases). The germline V gene encodes CDR1 GTSNPN and CDR2 SVGIG (reference sequence). The CDR3 runs 15 residues. The ends were cut back, 2 bases at V and 4 bases at J, with 16 bases in the middle. CDR3 loop: CAWSLGGVHADTQYF. The CDR3 DNA sequence: TGTGCCTGGAGTTTGGGCGGGGTACATGCAGATACGCAGTATTTT.

This clone was seen more than once but under ten times. The V call is TRBV5-1, the J call TRBJ1-6; 10 bases map to TRBD1. Germline CDR1 reads SGHRS; CDR2 reads YFSETQ. CDR3 length: 14 amino acids. The ends lost 3 bases at V and 8 bases at J; junction bases unmatched: 2. CDR3 region: CASSYGQGDSPLHF. Written as DNA, the CDR3 is TGCGCCAGCAGCTACGGACAGGGGGATTCACCCCTCCACTTT.

The genes are TRBV19 and TRBJ2-1, with 7 bases identical to TRBD2. This CDR3 is 14 amino acids long. V was clipped by 5 bases and J by 4 bases; unmatched bases: 5. CDR1 and CDR2 from the germline V gene are LNHDA and SQIVND (reference sequence). CDR3 sequence: CASSSSAGYNEQFF. DNA for the CDR3: TGTGCCAGTAGTTCATCAGCGGGGTACAATGAGCAGTTCTTC. Full variable domain (outside the CDR3, taken from reference TRBV19 and TRBJ2-1): DGGITQSPKYLFRKEGQNVTLSCEQNLNHDAMYWYRQDPGQGLRLIYYSQIVNDFQKGDIAEGYSVSREKKESFPLTVTSAQKNPTAFYLCASSSSAGYNEQFFGPGTRLTVL.

The chain employs TRBV18 and TRBJ1-4; D unclear. V was clipped by 2 bases and J by 7 bases, with 11 bases between them. From germline, CDR1 is KGHSH and CDR2 LQKENI. This CDR3 contains 14 residues. Written as DNA, the CDR3 is TGTGCCAGCTCACCAGAGCGGGTTAGTGAAAAACTGTTTTTT. Amino acids: CASSPERVSEKLFF. Using reference TRBV18 and TRBJ1-4 for the parts outside the CDR3, the full variable domain is NAGVMQNPRHLVRRRGQEARLRCSPMKGHSHVYWYRQLPEEGLKFMVYLQKENIIDESGMPKERFSAEFPKEGPSILRIQQVVRGDSAAYFCASSPERVSEKLFFGSGTQLSVL.

The chain links TRBV7-9 to TRBJ1-3; D is unresolved. The CDR3 is 13 residues long. Germline V gene lookup returns CDR1 SEHNR and CDR2 FQNEAQ (reference sequence). V dropped 1 base and J dropped 11 bases, with 12 bases sitting between them. DNA of the CDR3: TGTGCCAGCAGCTTAGAGGGTGGGAGTTCCATATATTTT. This codes for CASSLEGGSSIYF.

The chain uses TRBV11-2 and TRBJ2-6; D remains ambiguous. Germline V CDR1 and CDR2: SGHAT, FQNNGV. The CDR3 extends over 13 amino acids. Deletions cut 6 bases from V and 0 bases from J, with 3 bases between. CDR3 amino acids: CASRRSGANVLTF. The CDR3 bases are TGTGCCAGCAGGCGCTCTGGGGCCAACGTCCTGACTTTC.

The genes are TRBV4-1 and TRBJ1-4; D is perhaps TRBD1 (6 bases). Germline V gene sequence: CDR1 MGHRA, CDR2 YSYEKL. This CDR3 is built from 15 residues. Trimming took off 1 base at V and 8 bases at J, with 14 bases between the two ends. This chain's CDR3 is CASSQGQVLEEKLFF. The CDR3 nucleotides are TGCGCCAGCAGCCAAGGACAGGTACTTGAAGAAAAACTGTTTTTT.

Written as DNA, the CDR3 is TGTGCCAGCAGCGTACTCAATTCACCCCTCCACTTT. Amino acids: CASSVLNSPLHF. The chain is built from TRBV9 and TRBJ1-6; D is unresolved. The V end lost 1 base, the J end lost 7 bases, and 3 bases lay between the germline ends. The CDR3 consists of 12 residues. Germline assignment: CDR1 SGDLS and CDR2 YYNGEE. The variable domain in full, with the rest retrieved from reference TRBV9 and TRBJ1-6, is DSGVTQTPKHLITATGQRVTLRCSPRSGDLSVYWYQQSLDQGLQFLIQYYNGEERAKGNILERFSAQQFPDLHSELNLSSLELGDSALYFCASSVLNSPLHFGNGTRLTVT.

The V and J genes are TRBV19 and TRBJ1-3, with TRBD1 identical over 7 bases. The V segment lost 6 bases and the J segment 0 bases; nucleotides outside the gene matches: 8. The CDR3 loop spans 16 amino acids. Per germline, CDR1 LNHDA and CDR2 SQIVND (reference sequence). Written as DNA, the CDR3 is TGTGCCAGTAGGCCCGGACAGGTTCCCTCTGGAAACACCATATATTTT. Its translation is CASRPGQVPSGNTIYF.

V and J are TRBV3-1 (or the pseudogene TRBV3-2) and TRBJ2-7, with TRBD1 identical over 8 bases. The CDR3 spans 12 residues. CDR1 is LGHDT, CDR2 YNNKEL, per germline (reference sequence). V shed 8 bases, J shed 6 bases, and the junction held 6 bases outside the gene matches. This CDR3 is CASVDRVGEQYF. In DNA, the CDR3 is TGTGCCAGCGTGGACAGGGTAGGCGAGCAGTACTTC.

The J gene is TRBJ2-4, the V gene TRBV2; 7 bases match TRBD2. The germline CDR1 and CDR2 sequences are SNHLY and FYNNEI. The CDR3 extends over 11 amino acids. The V and J ends lost 11 bases and 8 bases, in that order; junction bases with no gene match: 6. In DNA, the CDR3 is TGTGCCGGGGGGGTAAGGGACATTCAGTACTTC. It codes for CAGGVRDIQYF.

This clone appeared a single time. This rearrangement joins TRBV7-3 to TRBJ1-6, with a tentative D call TRBD1 (5 bases). The germline gives CDR1 SGHTA, CDR2 FQGTGA. CDR3 length: 12 residues. Trimming shortened V by 6 bases and J by 11 bases, and 11 bases separated the two germline ends. For the CDR3, the DNA is TGTGCCAGCAGGGGCCCAGGGACACCCCTCCACTTT. Translation: CASRGPGTPLHF. The full variable domain, with the rest looked up from reference TRBV7-3 and TRBJ1-6, is GAGVSQTPSNKVTEKGKYVELRCDPISGHTALYWYRQSLGQGPEFLIYFQGTGAADDSGLPNDRFFAVRPEGSVSTLKIQRTERGDSAVYLCASRGPGTPLHFGNGTRLTVT.

Concerning this clone: This may be a read error: a much more frequent sequence differs by one nucleotide. The same CDR3 is also encoded by other DNA sequences in this sample. The J gene is TRBJ1-2, the V gene TRBV6-5, with a possible D match to TRBD1 (5 bases). Germline CDR1 reads MNHEY; CDR2 reads SVGAGI. CDR3 length: 15 amino acids. CDR3 in DNA: TGCGCCAGCAGTTACTCGGGGGGGGGTACCTATGGCTACACCTTC. Residues: CASSYSGGGTYGYTF.

This clone was seen once. The chain recombines TRBV5-6 with TRBJ1-5; tentatively, D is TRBD1 (5 bases). The germline V gene encodes CDR1 SGHDT and CDR2 YYEEEE. V dropped 2 bases and J dropped 0 bases, with 15 bases sitting between them. This CDR3 contains 17 residues. CDR3 residues: CASSLGGALYSNQPQHF. The DNA of the CDR3 is TGTGCCAGCAGCTTAGGAGGGGCCCTATATAGCAATCAGCCCCAGCATTTT.

This clone was detected a few times. The chain employs TRBV20-1 and TRBJ2-7; D is unclear. Germline V CDR1 and CDR2: DFQATT, SNEGSKA (reference sequence). The CDR3 contains 11 residues. V shed 3 bases and J shed 4 bases, with 7 bases lying between them. DNA for the CDR3: TGCAGTGCTAGGGGCGAATACGAGCAGTACTTC. Translation: CSARGEYEQYF.

The chain employs TRBV20-1 and TRBJ1-2; the D is unclear. The ends were cut back, 3 bases at V and 9 bases at J, with 14 bases in the middle. This CDR3 has 12 residues. Germline V gene lookup returns CDR1 DFQATT and CDR2 SNEGSKA (reference sequence). The CDR3 sequence is CSASDGRASYTF. The CDR3 coding sequence is TGCAGTGCTAGTGACGGGAGGGCAAGCTACACCTTC.

The chain links TRBV2 to TRBJ2-2, with a tentative D call TRBD2 (5 bases). Germline V gene lookup returns CDR1 SNHLY and CDR2 FYNNEI. This CDR3 is built from 15 residues. Between the trimmed V and J ends, which lost 1 base and 4 bases, there was a span of 10 bases. The CDR3 DNA is TGTGCCAGCAGTGAAGGGCTAGCCCCCACCGGGGAGCTGTTTTTT. It yields the protein CASSEGLAPTGELFF.

This clone appeared a single time. In DNA form, the CDR3 reads TGTGCCAGCAGCGCCCAGCGGGCGAACACTGAAGCTTTCTTT. Protein sequence: CASSAQRANTEAFF. The gene calls are TRBV21-1 and TRBJ1-1. TRBV21-1 is a pseudogene. The CDR3 is 14 residues long.

The rearrangement links TRBV20-1 to TRBJ1-2; 10 nucleotides match TRBD1. With V trimmed by 3 bases and J by 8 bases, 9 bases remained unmatched. Germline loops: CDR1 DFQATT, CDR2 SNEGSKA (reference sequence). The CDR3 runs 14 residues. The CDR3 region is CSASSGTGDLGYTF. For the CDR3, the DNA is TGCAGTGCTAGTTCCGGGACAGGGGATCTCGGCTACACCTTC.

The chain has TRBV30 and TRBJ1-2, with 10 bases aligning to TRBD1. The CDR3 spans 12 residues. V shed 5 bases and J 8 bases; nucleotides not matched to a gene: 5. Germline V CDR1 and CDR2: GTSNPN, SVGIG (reference sequence). The CDR3 reads CAWGTGAEGYTF. The CDR3 DNA is TGTGCCTGGGGGACAGGGGCGGAGGGCTACACCTTC.